Listed below are T cell receptor beta chains from one sample, sequenced in a study of untreated major depressive disorder. TCRdb's copy holds only in-frame clones and misses some; the assay was immunoSEQ multiplex PCR. In the table there are 17,000 or so clones, 92% of which are singletons. The sample comprised CD4+ T cells from PBMCs. These receptor sequences come from a woman aged 40 to 50 with major depressive disorder. Each CDR3 is given with its conserved first and last residue. D genes are given only for firm matches. Clone size is shown for a subset of rows, as once, few, many or a class of expanded clone.

NA	TRBV11-3	NA	TRBJ1-6	TGTGCCAGCAGCTTGGGCCCAGGGGTGGACTCACCCCTCCACTTT	CASSLGPGVDSPLHF
NA	TRBV19	NA	TRBJ1-1	TGTGCCAGTAGTATAGCAGCGGGGAAAGCTTTCTTT	CASSIAAGKAFF
NA	TRBV6-1	NA	TRBJ1-1	TGTGCCAGCAGTCATCGATTGAACACTGAAGCTTTCTTT	CASSHRLNTEAFF
NA	TRBV6-6	NA	TRBJ1-4	TGTGCCATCGGACAGATTAATGAAAAACTGTTTTTT	CAIGQINEKLFF
NA	TRBV7-9	NA	TRBJ1-2	TGTGCCAGCAGCTTTAGAGCTAACTATGGCTACACCTTC	CASSFRANYGYTF
NA	TRBV5-1	NA	TRBJ2-5	TGCGCCAGCAGCTTTTGGACAGCCCAAGAGACCCAGTACTTC	CASSFWTAQETQYF
NA	TRBV10-3	NA	TRBJ1-2	TGTGCCATCAGTGAGTCGTTGGGGAACTATGGCTACACCTTC	CAISESLGNYGYTF
NA	TRBV11-2	TRBD1	TRBJ1-1	TGTGCCAGCAGCCCCGGGACAGGGTATTTCACTGAAGCTTTCTTT	CASSPGTGYFTEAFF
NA	TRBV6-1	NA	TRBJ1-3	TGTGCCAGCAGAAGCAAGCGGGACACCATATATTTT	CASRSKRDTIYF
few	TRBV27	NA	TRBJ2-6	TGTGCCAGCAGTTTAGGTTGGGGGCGCGGTGGTGGGGCCAACGTCCTGACTTTC	CASSLGWGRGGGANVLTF
NA	TRBV9	NA	TRBJ1-1	TGTGCCAGCAGCGTAGATGGGGACACTGAAGCTTTCTTT	CASSVDGDTEAFF
NA	TRBV2	NA	TRBJ1-4	TGTGCCAGCAGTGAAGGAGGACTAAATGAAAAACTGTTTTTT	CASSEGGLNEKLFF
NA	TRBV5-1	NA	TRBJ1-4	TGCGCCAGCAGCTTGGGGCAGGCAACTAATGAAAAACTGTTTTTT	CASSLGQATNEKLFF
NA	TRBV2	NA	TRBJ1-1	TGTGCCAGCAGTGCGGGGGTCACTGAAGCTTTCTTT	CASSAGVTEAFF
NA	TRBV11-2	NA	TRBJ1-2	TGTGCCAGCAGCTCCTGGACCAGTCTGGATGGCTACACCTTC	CASSSWTSLDGYTF
NA	TRBV12-5	TRBD2	TRBJ2-1	TGTGCTAGTGGTTCCCGATGGCTAGCGGGAGCTGAGCAGTTCTTC	CASGSRWLAGAEQFF
NA	TRBV7-8	NA	TRBJ1-1	TGTGCCAGCAGCTCCAGGGAGGGAAACACTGAAGCTTTCTTT	CASSSREGNTEAFF
NA	TRBV6-6	NA	TRBJ1-2	TGTGCCAGCAGCCCGAAATCGGGACAATCTCTCCGTGGCTACACCTTC	CASSPKSGQSLRGYTF
few	TRBV7-9	NA	TRBJ1-2	TGTGCCAGCAGCTCCCAGACTGCCAACTATGGCTACACCTTC	CASSSQTANYGYTF
NA	TRBV7-6	TRBD1	TRBJ1-2	TGTGCCAGCAGCGCCCGACAGGGGCCAACGGGAGGCTACACCTTC	CASSARQGPTGGYTF
NA	TRBV29-1	TRBD1	TRBJ2-7	TGCAGCGGGGGACAGAGCTCCTACGAGCAGTACTTC	CSGGQSSYEQYF
NA	TRBV5-1	NA	TRBJ2-3	TGCGCCAGCAGCTTGGCGGGCGGTGGCACAGATACGCAGTATTTT	CASSLAGGGTDTQYF
NA	TRBV5-5	TRBD2	TRBJ2-2	TGTGCCAGCAGACGACAAGCGGGAGGGGCGGGTACCGGGGAGCTGTTTTTT	CASRRQAGGAGTGELFF
NA	TRBV29-1	NA	TRBJ2-3	TGCAGCGTTGAAGATCGAGGAGCAGGGATTACGCAGTATTTT	CSVEDRGAGITQYF
once	TRBV18	TRBD2	TRBJ2-5	TGTGCCAGCCAGCTCCGGGGGGGAGAGACCCAGTACTTC	CASQLRGGETQYF
NA	TRBV6-5	TRBD2	TRBJ2-3	TGTGCCAGCAGTTACCTTGCGGGGGTCCCAGATACGCAGTATTTT	CASSYLAGVPDTQYF
NA	TRBV4-3	NA	TRBJ2-3	TGCGCCAGCAGCCACCCCGCATCGGGAGATACGCAGTATTTT	CASSHPASGDTQYF
NA	TRBV28	NA	TRBJ1-2	TGTGCCAGCAGTTTCCCATCGGGGGGCATGCGTGGCTACACCTTC	CASSFPSGGMRGYTF
NA	TRBV2	NA	TRBJ2-7	TGTGCCAGCAGTGAAGGGCGGCTGATTTACTACGAGCAGTACTTC	CASSEGRLIYYEQYF
NA	TRBV9	NA	TRBJ2-2	TGTGCCAGCAGCGTAGCGCGGGACGGGGAGCTGTTTTTT	CASSVARDGELFF
NA	TRBV7-2	TRBD2	TRBJ2-2	TGTGCCAGCAGCTTAGAGACGGCGGGAGGAGGCGAGCTGTTTTTT	CASSLETAGGGELFF
NA	TRBV4-1	TRBD1	TRBJ1-1	TGCGCCAGCAGAGCCCCGGTGCGACAGGGGGTCGGCACTGAAGCTTTCTTT	CASRAPVRQGVGTEAFF
NA	TRBV6-5	TRBD2	TRBJ2-1	TGTGCCAGCAGTCGACTAGCGGGGGACCACAATGAGCAGTTCTTC	CASSRLAGDHNEQFF
NA	TRBV7-3	NA	TRBJ2-3	TGTGCCAGCAGGGGGGCTTCTAATACGCAGTATTTT	CASRGASNTQYF
NA	TRBV5-1	NA	TRBJ1-5	TGCGCCAGCAGCGTCTCAGGGGACCAGCCCCAGCATTTT	CASSVSGDQPQHF
NA	TRBV2	TRBD1	TRBJ1-1	TGTGCCAGCAGAGAAATGACAGGGTCGGGACGGAGCGGAGCTTTCTTT	CASREMTGSGRSGAFF
NA	TRBV6-5	NA	TRBJ2-1	TGTGCCAGCAGTTGGAGACGGAACAATGAGCAGTTCTTC	CASSWRRNNEQFF
NA	TRBV6-1	NA	TRBJ2-3	TGTGCCAGCAGAGATGCCCGCACAGATACGCAGTATTTT	CASRDARTDTQYF
NA	TRBV5-1	NA	TRBJ2-1	TGCGCCAGCAGCTTGGCCATTTTCGAGGGGGATGAGCAGTTCTTC	CASSLAIFEGDEQFF
NA	TRBV7-3	NA	TRBJ2-2	TGTGCCAGCAGCTTAACTCCTCTTAGCACAGGCGGGGAGCTGTTTTTT	CASSLTPLSTGGELFF
NA	TRBV5-1	NA	TRBJ2-5	TGCGCCAGCAGCTTATCGGGGAAAGAGACCCAGTACTTC	CASSLSGKETQYF
NA	TRBV6-5	NA	TRBJ2-5	TGTGCCAGCAGGCAATCCTCTGGGACCCAGTACTTC	CASRQSSGTQYF
NA	TRBV7-2	TRBD1	TRBJ1-5	TGTGCCAGCAGCTTCGCCGGGACAGGGGCCGGTCAGCCCCAGCATTTT	CASSFAGTGAGQPQHF
NA	TRBV19	TRBD1	TRBJ1-1	TGTGCCAGTCCTAAGGTTGAGCAGGGGGATCAGAACACTGAAGCTTTCTTT	CASPKVEQGDQNTEAFF
NA	TRBV7-2	NA	TRBJ2-1	TGTGCCAGCAGCTTAGCGTTGCGGAGCACCTACAATGAGCAGTTCTTC	CASSLALRSTYNEQFF